This T cell receptor beta chain emerged from a study of beta chain features in type 1 diabetes. V dropped 6 bases and J dropped 7; count of bases not matched to a gene: 8. Germline CDR1 KGHSH, CDR2 LQKENI. The CDR3 contains 14 residues. Of the isolated RNA, all was reverse transcribed, and so the sequenced material was expressed TCRB transcripts. The method was immunoSEQ multiplex PCR; TCRdb's version includes in-frame clones alone and lacks a portion of them. The sample yields about 620,000 clones, around 15% seen once. As regards this clone: As yet, its antigen is unknown.

A single heparinised blood sample, averaging about 120 mL, was obtained per donor. Broader study findings: It was among patients, rather than healthy donors, that naive, central memory and Treg TCRB repertoires appeared more similar.

The gene calls are TRBV18 and TRBJ1-4; 7 bases agree with TRBD1. The sequenced sample consisted of naive CD4+ T cells from blood. The origin of this receptor is a man in his late teens or twenties in good health. The DNA for the CDR3 is TGTGCCAGCTCCCAAACAGGGGTTGGTGAAAAACTGTTTTTT. This encodes CASSQTGVGEKLFF.